The rows below give T cell receptor beta chains drawn from one sample of a study of cytomegalovirus exposure and HLA in healthy donors. TCRdb's copy holds only in-frame clones and misses some; the assay was immunoSEQ multiplex PCR. The sample spans roughly 140,000 clones; the ten largest clones claim approximately 1%. Sequencing was performed on PBMCs. The origin of the receptors is a male donor in good health and CMV-seronegative. Both conserved end residues are part of each CDR3. D genes are given only for firm matches.

d_call j_call v_call cdr3_aa cdr3_nt
NA TRBJ2-4 TRBV28 CASSFFVLSGLLTQNIQYF TGTGCCAGCAGTTTCTTCGTCCTTAGTGGACTACTTACCCAAAACATTCAGTACTTC
TRBD2 TRBJ2-2 TRBV5-1 CASSDGLASTGELFF TGCGCCAGCAGCGACGGACTAGCCAGCACCGGGGAGCTGTTTTTT
TRBD2 TRBJ2-1 TRBV27 CASSLSGGGSYNEQFF TGTGCCAGCAGTTTGAGCGGGGGGGGATCCTACAATGAGCAGTTCTTC
TRBD2 TRBJ2-3 TRBV18 CASSPLAGGPVSTDTQYF TGTGCCAGCTCACCCCTAGCGGGGGGACCCGTTAGCACAGATACGCAGTATTTT
NA TRBJ1-2 TRBV6-5 CASRPTANYGYTF TGTGCCAGCAGACCGACAGCTAACTATGGCTACACCTTC
TRBD2 TRBJ2-3 TRBV10-3 CAISRGVAGGGTDTQYF TGTGCCATCAGTAGAGGGGTAGCGGGAGGGGGCACAGATACGCAGTATTTT
TRBD1 TRBJ1-1 TRBV6-5 CASSYSGTGHTEAFF TGTGCCAGCAGTTACTCAGGGACAGGCCATACTGAAGCTTTCTTT
NA TRBJ1-5 TRBV7-8 CASSSSSYPGVMQPQHF TGTGCCAGCAGCTCAAGTAGCTATCCAGGGGTAATGCAGCCCCAGCATTTT
NA TRBJ2-7 TRBV6-6 CASSSPGHSYEQYF TGTGCCAGCAGTTCTCCGGGACATTCCTACGAGCAGTACTTC
TRBD1 TRBJ2-7 TRBV28 CASRNRGREQYF TGTGCCAGCAGAAACAGGGGGCGCGAGCAGTACTTC
TRBD1 TRBJ1-4 TRBV30 CAWSRTGGFEKLFF TGTGCCTGGAGTAGGACAGGGGGCTTTGAAAAACTGTTTTTT
NA TRBJ1-6 TRBV28 CASSLLTGNGNSPLHF TGTGCCAGCAGTTTATTGACGGGGAATGGTAATTCACCCCTCCACTTT
TRBD2 TRBJ2-6 TRBV4-2 CASTVAGGSGANVLTF TGTGCCAGCACGGTAGCGGGAGGGTCCGGGGCCAACGTCCTGACTTTC
TRBD1 TRBJ1-5 TRBV18 CASSPGGQQNQPQHF TGTGCCAGCTCACCGGGGGGACAGCAGAATCAGCCCCAGCATTTT
TRBD1 TRBJ1-2 TRBV29-1 CSVDRDNYGYTF TGCAGCGTCGACAGGGATAACTATGGCTACACCTTC
NA TRBJ2-7 TRBV4-2 CASSQDLGVTYEQYF TGTGCCAGCAGCCAAGATCTAGGGGTCACCTACGAGCAGTACTTC
TRBD1 TRBJ1-5 TRBV30 CAWRWPGGGNQPQHF TGTGCCTGGAGATGGCCAGGGGGTGGCAATCAGCCCCAGCATTTT
TRBD1 TRBJ2-7 TRBV6-5 CASSNRDRPYEQYF TGTGCCAGCAGTAACCGGGACAGGCCCTACGAGCAGTACTTC
NA TRBJ2-1 TRBV2 CASSSGQNNEQFF TGTGCCAGCAGTTCAGGACAGAACAATGAGCAGTTCTTC
NA TRBJ1-5 TRBV19 CASKQVGRGNDQPQHF TGTGCCAGTAAGCAGGTGGGGAGGGGGAACGATCAGCCCCAGCATTTT
TRBD1 TRBJ2-1 TRBV5-4 CASSLSPGGFEQFF TGTGCCAGCAGCTTAAGTCCAGGGGGCTTTGAGCAGTTCTTC
TRBD2 TRBJ2-5 TRBV2 CASSDSRGGVTQYF TGTGCCAGCAGTGATTCGCGGGGAGGGGTGACCCAGTACTTC
NA TRBJ1-5 TRBV29-1 CSVGQDNQPQHF TGCAGCGTTGGTCAGGACAATCAGCCCCAGCATTTT
TRBD1 TRBJ2-7 TRBV19 CASSIGTVVEQYF TGTGCCAGTAGTATTGGGACAGTTGTCGAGCAGTACTTC
NA TRBJ2-6 TRBV18 CASSPLQGQSPSGANVLTF TGTGCCAGCTCACCACTCCAGGGCCAGTCTCCCTCTGGGGCCAACGTCCTGACTTTC
NA TRBJ1-1 TRBV7-9 CASSPRGDTEAFF TGTGCCAGCAGCCCCCGGGGGGACACTGAAGCTTTCTTT
NA TRBJ1-1 TRBV25-1 CASSEGDYAEAFF TGTGCCAGCAGTGAGGGGGACTATGCTGAAGCTTTCTTT
NA TRBJ1-5 TRBV15 CATSVYRDLSNSNQPQHF TGTGCCACCAGCGTATACAGGGATCTCTCCAATAGCAATCAGCCCCAGCATTTT
TRBD2 TRBJ2-1 TRBV7-9 CASSLALQRGALTYNEQFF TGTGCCAGCAGCTTAGCGCTCCAGCGGGGGGCCCTAACCTACAATGAGCAGTTCTTC
NA TRBJ2-3 TRBV4-3 CASSQEEGTDTQYF TGCGCCAGCAGCCAAGAAGAGGGCACAGATACGCAGTATTTT
TRBD2 TRBJ2-7 TRBV2 CASRDLIAGISYEQYF TGTGCCAGCAGGGACCTGATAGCGGGGATCTCCTACGAGCAGTACTTC
TRBD1 TRBJ1-1 TRBV25-1 CASTEGAKSEAFF TGTGCCAGCACTGAGGGGGCTAAGAGTGAAGCTTTCTTT
NA TRBJ2-7 TRBV5-1 CASSLGTSRAYEQYF TGCGCCAGCAGCTTGGGTACCTCTCGGGCCTACGAGCAGTACTTC
TRBD2 TRBJ2-1 TRBV25-1 CASSREGRGNEQFF TGTGCCAGCAGCCGGGAGGGCCGGGGAAATGAGCAGTTCTTC
NA TRBJ1-3 TRBV30 CAWTADPSGGNTIYF TGTGCCTGGACTGCAGACCCCTCGGGGGGAAACACCATATATTTT
NA TRBJ1-1 TRBV19 CASSIQVLGNTEAFF TGTGCCAGTAGTATACAGGTATTAGGGAACACTGAAGCTTTCTTT
TRBD2 TRBJ2-1 TRBV27 CASISIGLAGGRYNEQFF TGTGCCAGCATATCCATTGGACTAGCGGGGGGTCGCTACAATGAGCAGTTCTTC
NA TRBJ1-3 TRBV9 CASSPSGQSGNTIYF TGTGCCAGCAGCCCCTCTGGACAGTCTGGAAACACCATATATTTT
NA TRBJ2-7 TRBV6-7 CASLYGGRYEQYF TGTGCCAGCCTTTACGGGGGTAGGTACGAGCAGTACTTC
TRBD1 TRBJ1-3 TRBV9 CASSIGQGGAGNTIYF TGTGCCAGCAGCATAGGACAGGGTGGTGCTGGAAACACCATATATTTT
TRBD2 TRBJ2-7 TRBV19 CASMAGGDLPPYEQYF TGTGCCAGTATGGCGGGAGGGGACCTACCACCCTACGAGCAGTACTTC
TRBD2 TRBJ2-2 TRBV5-1 CASSLHSSGSALNTGELFF TGCGCCAGCAGCCTACACTCTAGCGGGAGCGCCTTAAACACCGGGGAGCTGTTTTTT
NA TRBJ2-1 TRBV19 CASSTEIGDEQFF TGTGCCAGTAGTACGGAAATAGGGGATGAGCAGTTCTTC
NA TRBJ1-5 TRBV19 CASSIFLATGSQPQHF TGTGCCAGTAGTATTTTTCTCGCGACAGGATCCCAGCCCCAGCATTTT
TRBD1 TRBJ2-2 TRBV19 CASRDRTGGELFF TGTGCCAGTAGAGACAGGACAGGCGGGGAGCTGTTTTTT
NA TRBJ2-3 TRBV9 CASSASTRGGRGPQDTQYF TGTGCCAGCAGCGCCTCAACACGGGGTGGGCGGGGACCACAGGATACGCAGTATTTT